The clone carrying this TCR beta chain showed up just a few times. These data are taken from a study of cytomegalovirus exposure and HLA in healthy donors. This PCR relied on a set of 60 Vbeta primers and 13 Jbeta primers. Clones were sequenced by immunoSEQ multiplex PCR, and TCRdb holds only the in-frame ones, with some missing. The table includes 150,000 to 200,000 clones, approximately 75% detected once. J was trimmed by 7 bases and V by 1 base; bases with no gene match: 13. The CDR3 has 17 residues. CDR1 MGHRA and CDR2 YSYEKL come from the germline V gene. The clonotype was recovered from a man aged 50 to 59 in good health and CMV-seropositive. Input material: PBMCs. This chain links TRBV4-1 with TRBJ1-2; 9 bases match TRBD1. The CDR3 nucleotides read TGCGCCAGCAGCCAAGTAAGGCGTTCCGGGACAGGGTTTGGCTACACCTTC. Protein product: CASSQVRRSGTGFGYTF.